This TCR beta chain was retrieved from a study of T cells in Graves' hyperthyroidism and ophthalmopathy. This clonotype was picked up a small number of times. The target antigen is unknown. Germline values: CDR1 MNHNS, CDR2 SASEGT. The length of the CDR3 is 13 residues. With 4 bases removed from V and 2 bases from J, the gap between germline ends came to 8 bases. RNA transcripts yielded amplified TCR beta CDR3 regions. The study used the HTBI primer set for a first-round RT-PCR of the TCR CDR3. TCRdb re-called the multiplex PCR reads through MiXCR, storing one row per CDR3 protein. The sample lists 450,000 to 500,000 distinct CDR3 sequences; around a fifth were seen once. Study-wide points: Most thyroid clonotypes expanded above 0.001 were also detected in blood. Stable hyperthyroidism was separated from ophthalmopathy by a model based on 13 V-J features. The model foresaw ophthalmopathy a median around 6 months prior to onset.

Used for diagnoses were clinical symptoms, serum thyroxine and TRAb, thyroid ultrasound and orbital computed tomography. The sample taken for sequencing was blood. The sequence derives from a woman in her 70s with Graves' ophthalmopathy. The V call is TRBV6-1, the J call TRBJ1-2; the D is unclear. CDR3 sequence (DNA): TGTGCCAGCAGTGCGGACGAGAACTATGGCTACACCTTC. Its protein is CASSADENYGYTF.